The clone carrying this TCR beta chain was recorded a few times. The source of the sample is a study of tissue T cells after allogeneic stem cell transplantation. Libraries were prepared by immunoSEQ multiplex PCR; TCRdb keeps only in-frame clonotypes and omits some of them. Of some 25,000 clones in the sample, 70% to 75% were seen once. Autopsy tissues spanned esophagus to rectum, liver, skin, and lymphoid organs including spleen. Sequencing was performed on tissue from the ileum, taken at autopsy. The TCR comes from an older female donor with lung cancer.

The CDR3 nucleotides read TGCGCCAGCAGCTTGGGGGACAGGGGCCCCCGCACAGATACGCAGTATTTT. It encodes CASSLGDRGPRTDTQYF. The chain is built from TRBV5-1 and TRBJ2-3; 10 nucleotides align to TRBD1. Trimming at V came to 0 bases and at J to 1 base, leaving 5 bases not matched to a gene. CDR1 is SGHRS, CDR2 YFSETQ, per germline. This CDR3 contains 17 residues.